This record concerns one T cell receptor beta chain sequence. This clone has a handful of counts. Its antigen is unknown. The record has no base qualities; no much larger clone is one base away. From the cysteine through the phenylalanine, the CDR3 covers 14 amino acids. Just CDR3 DNA is preserved here, 42 bases in frame from base 1. CDR1 LNHDA and CDR2 SQIVND were looked up in the germline V gene (reference sequence). V and J lose 6 bases and 9 bases, and a span of 18 bases separates them. The sample is drawn from a study of cytotoxic CD8 clonotypes in ibrutinib-treated CLL (dated by TCRdb to the early 2020s). For context, the study as a whole: The cohort had 11 relapsed/refractory and around 15 treatment-naive patients; about 17 were IGHV unmutated. Responses were partial in some 24 patients and complete in 2; after median around 66 months follow-up, approximately 15 stayed in remission and roughly twelve progressed. Response samples were obtained after a median of 12 months of treatment, with a range of about 6 to 36 months. On average, each sample had some 250,000 productive templates and tens of thousands of productive rearrangements. Of the roughly 86 people in the trial, 25 to 30 had longitudinal samples available. Cryopreserved peripheral blood mononuclear cells were collected at three points: before therapy, at response, and at either sustained remission or disease progression.

For TCR beta library preparation, about 1.8 micrograms of genomic DNA were isolated from cryopreserved PBMCs. Longitudinal blood samples from CLL patients on ibrutinib monotherapy underwent high-throughput TCR beta sequencing. The patients took part in an open-label, single-center phase 2 trial of ibrutinib monotherapy. Study-level results and caveats: Lymph node repertoires were not examined, and the timing of sampling was not matched between patients in sustained remission and those whose disease progressed. Public clonotypes were rare and either contracted or stayed stable during treatment, and the rise in clonality at ibrutinib response reflected the expansion of private clonotypes. An increase in clonality was observed at ibrutinib response, with clonality remaining stable during sustained remission and falling back toward baseline at progression. At baseline, clonality was higher than in age-matched healthy donors and showed a strong correlation with circulating CD8+ T-cell counts.

Each clonotype received, on average, about 10x coverage in deep resolution sequencing performed on a MiSeq, where the target depth lay between 1 in 1 million and 1 in 200,000 T cells. The immunoSEQ hsTCRB Kit was used to generate TCR beta libraries. On the study's bioinformatics: ImmunoSEQ Data Assistant and ImmunoSEQ Analyzer were used for data analysis, and V, D and J genes were assigned according to IMGT definitions. Clonality, which ranges from 0 to 1, was calculated as one minus the normalized Shannon entropy of productive rearrangement frequencies. Only overrepresented clonotypes making up at least 0.05% of the repertoire of each patient were included in the public clonotype analysis. Roughly 13 repertoires from age-matched healthy donors, obtained from immuneACCESS, served as clonality controls. TCRdb retrieved this table from immuneACCESS and kept in-frame rearrangements only. Not all clones are present; in checked studies, unresolved V genes account for under half, and no reason is known for the remainder. V, J and clone size are taken as reported in that table, and D and trimming were inferred from the DNA itself. The sample includes around 30,000 clones, with 45% to 65% observed a single time. In total, the top ten clones hold about 4.9% of the sample.

The sequence came from a human donor with chronic lymphocytic leukemia. Source: PBMCs, taken before ibrutinib treatment. Rearrangement joined TRBV19 to TRBJ1-5; 5 matching bases give a weak D call of TRBD1. In nucleotides, the sequence is TGTGCCAGTAGGGGACCGGGTGGGAGTTCGCCCCAGCATTTT. It codes for CASRGPGGSSPQHF.